Detailed here is one T cell receptor (beta chain). What it binds is unknown. CDR1 is SGHNT and CDR2 is YYREEE in the germline V gene (reference sequence). The CDR3 contains 15 residues. V lost 4 bases, J lost 4 bases, and 17 bases lay in between. These data come from a study of cytomegalovirus exposure and HLA in healthy donors. Findings of the study overall: According to the study, roughly 160 TCR beta chains were cytomegalovirus-associated. The sole available immune exposure information was CMV serostatus.

The PCR made use of 60 Vbeta and 13 Jbeta primers. TCRdb's table, derived via immunoSEQ multiplex PCR, lists solely in-frame clones and lacks some. The table has 150,000 to 200,000 clones, around 77% seen once. This clonotype originated in a female donor in good health and CMV-seronegative. The specimen was PBMCs. The V gene is TRBV5-4, the J gene TRBJ1-1; D unresolved. The CDR3: CASSASMGRGTEAFF. CDR3 coding DNA: TGTGCCAGCAGCGCTTCGATGGGGAGAGGCACTGAAGCTTTCTTT.